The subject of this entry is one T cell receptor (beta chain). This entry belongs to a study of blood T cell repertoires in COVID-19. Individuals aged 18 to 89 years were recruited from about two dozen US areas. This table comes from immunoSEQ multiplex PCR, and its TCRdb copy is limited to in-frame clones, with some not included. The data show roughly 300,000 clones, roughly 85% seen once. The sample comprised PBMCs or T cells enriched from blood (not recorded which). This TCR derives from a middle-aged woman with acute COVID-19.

The CDR3 nucleotides read TGTGCCAGCAGCAAACCCTACCTCCGGGACAGGGTACTTTCGAGCTCTGGAAACACCATATATTTT. Translating gives CASSKPYLRDRVLSSSGNTIYF. The genes are TRBV21-1 and TRBJ1-3; TRBD1 is the table's D call and was not checked against the DNA. TRBV21-1 is shown as a pseudogene. CDR3 length: 22 residues.